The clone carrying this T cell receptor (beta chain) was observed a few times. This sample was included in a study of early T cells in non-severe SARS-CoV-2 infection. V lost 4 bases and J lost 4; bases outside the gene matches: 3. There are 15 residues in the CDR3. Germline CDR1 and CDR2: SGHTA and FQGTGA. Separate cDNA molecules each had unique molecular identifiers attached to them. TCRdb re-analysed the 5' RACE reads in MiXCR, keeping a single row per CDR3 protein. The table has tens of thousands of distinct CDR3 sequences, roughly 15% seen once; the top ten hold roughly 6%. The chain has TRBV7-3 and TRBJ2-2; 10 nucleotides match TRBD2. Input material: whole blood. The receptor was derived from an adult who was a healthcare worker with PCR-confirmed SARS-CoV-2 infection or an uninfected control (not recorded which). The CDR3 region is CASSYSGGTTGELFF. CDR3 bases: TGTGCCAGCAGCTATAGCGGGGGGACCACCGGGGAGCTGTTTTTT.